The TCR beta chain described here comes from a study of cytomegalovirus exposure and HLA in healthy donors (dated by TCRdb to between 2016 and 2019). Looking at the study overall: In an earlier analysis of 587 of the donors, less than 350 Gb of sequence data and approximately 100 million unique TCR beta sequences from about 190 million T cells were reported. About 300 gigabases of sequencing data and tens of millions of unique TCR sequences were included in an early release covering about 700 HLA-typed donors. The genetic ancestry cluster associated with self-reported Caucasian donors included 81% of the roughly 410 genotyped donors. The study aimed to test whether cataloging public T cell receptors could reveal signatures of past pathogen exposure. Using immunosequencing, the study profiled T cell repertoires from around 680 subjects and related those repertoires to cytomegalovirus serostatus. In addition to the first cohort of 666 subjects, a separate validation cohort of approximately 120 different subjects was used. To predict cytomegalovirus infection status, the study brought together high-throughput TCR immunosequencing, statistical association of individual TCRs with disease status, and machine learning. A later analysis re-analyzed previously published TCR beta repertoires from about 730 donors and added high-resolution HLA genotyping to study TCR occurrence patterns. Rather than using new phenotypic data, the later analysis identified candidate immune exposures from TCR beta sequences and from how often those sequences occurred across donors. An earlier analysis of around 640 of the donors used high-throughput TCR beta sequencing to judge whether each TCR beta V gene segment behaved as functional or pseudogenic. Donor age, sex, ethnicity and CMV serostatus were compiled together with the repertoire data. A later genetic analysis used genome-wide SNP genotypes for about three fifths of the 666 donors, treating that subset as a discovery cohort. Every repertoire in the discovery cohort had been generated on one and the same sequencing platform. HLA typing included class I and class II loci at four-digit resolution. Typing coverage differed by locus: A, B, C, DRB1 and DQB1 were typed in roughly 629-630 donors, DQA1 in approximately 520, DPA1 in around 600, and DPB1 in just under 480. Because of strong linkage in the cohort, 4 to 6 DR-DQ haplotypes were treated as single units for association and clustering. Among around 400 genotyped donors of the cohort, an average of approximately 200,000 unique TCR beta nucleotide sequences was sequenced per donor, of which about 20% were non-productive. Summary of the overall study and its limitations: Roughly uniform sequencing depth across donors was assumed in presence/absence analyses, although this assumption may not hold. Strong co-occurrence of HLA alleles, especially DR and DQ, made assigning TCR associations to individual alleles difficult. A further reported finding was that TCR beta sequences accurately predicted the HLA-A and HLA-B alleles for most subjects in the first cohort. A later analysis found that most CMV-associated TCR beta chains appeared HLA-restricted, with HLA associations seemingly driven largely by CMV exposure. HLA typing was unavailable for some donors at each locus, so association tests used only the typed subset. Across donors, most TCR sequences were observed very rarely, whereas some public TCRs were present in many individuals. The classifier was reported to diagnose cytomegalovirus status with high specificity and sensitivity in both the original cohort and the validation cohort. Compared with the approximately 710-donor mean, donors in an Asian-associated ancestry cluster had fewer N-insertions in productive TCRs, according to a later genetic analysis. A total of fewer than 200 TCR beta chains were listed by the study as associated with cytomegalovirus. Only TCR beta chains were sequenced in this cohort, and the absence of alpha or paired-chain data limited detectable features. A few of the identified cytomegalovirus-associated TCR beta chains were confirmed in vitro to be specific for cytomegalovirus antigens. In a later analysis, HLA-associated TCR beta chains showed more clonal expansion and lower generation probabilities than non-associated chains that were equally common. A group of highly shared sequence variants was considered likely to be a technical artifact of the sequencing pipeline. In a later analysis, the rate of TCR association differed among HLA loci, with DRB1 alleles having the most associated TCRs and HLA-C alleles having the fewest. Because counts were too low, roughly 16 rarely observed V segments, including chromosome 9 orphons, were excluded from the earlier analysis of 587 of the donors. Immune exposure information for the cohort was limited to CMV serostatus. In an earlier analysis of several hundred of the donors, most TCR beta V segments were observed in productive rearrangements about 87% or about 30% of the time, broadly matching IMGT annotations. The 87-base-pair reads could not distinguish some IMGT-functional V segments, including TRBV6-2 and TRBV6-3, so those segments were excluded. It was suggested by the authors that the approach could potentially be generalized to other disease states and immunological phenotypes. In a later analysis, several top co-occurrence clusters were reported to appear linked to parvovirus B19, influenza, CMV and Epstein-Barr virus. A later genetic analysis associated a missense DCLRE1C variant with V-gene and J-gene trimming of TCR beta chains, and an independent cohort replicated the association. In a later analysis, some 17,000 TCR beta sequences were associated with specific HLA alleles at a false discovery rate of 0.05. Correlated functional status among segregating V segments might be attributable to linkage disequilibrium, but an unknown experimental factor could not be ruled out.

Sequences MNHEY (CDR1) and SMNVEV (CDR2) are obtained from the germline V gene (reference sequence). CDR3 length: 14 amino acids, cysteine to phenylalanine. Only the CDR3 region is kept as DNA, spanning 42 bases read in frame from base 1. V is pared back by 6 bases and J by 7 bases, with 19 bases lying between the germline termini. Turning to this clone: What this receptor recognizes is not known. No qualities accompany the bases; no much larger clone lies one base away.

The cohort comprised some 730 healthy bone marrow donors. All cohort members were sampled while nominally healthy, although unrecorded immune exposures were likely present. The donor was CMV seronegative and belonged to the group of several hundred seronegative cohort members. Each donor provided a peripheral blood sample, and peripheral blood mononuclear cells were used for TCR beta sequencing. The Qiagen DNeasy Blood Extraction Kit was used to extract genomic DNA from the blood cell samples. Receptor libraries were prepared by the immunoSEQ multiplex PCR assay. The multiplex PCR relied on a mix of 60 forward primers for TCR Vbeta segments and 13 reverse primers for TCR Jbeta segments. A multiplex PCR assay on genomic DNA amplified the CDR3 region of rearranged TCR beta genes. The Illumina HiSeq System was used to sequence the amplified TCR beta libraries as 87-base-pair reads. The authors' analysis ran thus. A later analysis counted some 74 million unique TCR beta chains across the 550 to 700 repertoires, and roughly 11 million of these chains were shared by at least two donors. A nearest-neighbor algorithm error-corrected the raw reads and collapsed the reads into unique sequences, merging closely related sequences to remove PCR and sequencing errors. Alignment of CDR3 sequences to IMGT reference sequences was used to assign V, D and J gene segments. Each retained sequence needed at least a six-nucleotide match to both a V gene segment and a J gene segment. A rearrangement was called productive if the CDR3 had no stop codons and remained in frame with V and J, and every other rearrangement was called non-productive. CDR3 was defined according to IMGT convention as the region running from the second conserved V-encoded cysteine to the conserved J-encoded phenylalanine. In an earlier analysis of around 640 of the donors, sequences lacking an unambiguous match to a single V gene segment were excluded. An earlier analysis of over 450 of the donors classified V segments as functional when productive rearrangements were above 56.7% and as segregating when the standard deviation between donors was above 5%. A statistical classification framework was built to diagnose cytomegalovirus status from the catalog of TCR beta chain sequences. In a later analysis, V and J genes were assigned by comparing TCR nucleotide sequences against IMGT/GENE-DB human TR gene sequences. A later analysis assigned CDR3 sequences and most-parsimonious VDJ recombination scenarios with the TCRdist pipeline. In a later analysis, every TCR beta chain was defined by the combination of its CDR3 amino acid sequence and its V-gene family, and reads without a unique V-gene family were dropped. To address suspected cross-contamination and a sequencing artifact, a later analysis removed roughly 640 highly shared, low-generation-probability nucleotide sequences. A later analysis calculated a clonal expansion index for each public chain from normalized within-repertoire ranks of inferred template counts. A later analysis computed generation probabilities with a VDJ recombination model fitted to out-of-frame rearrangements, and checked the results against IGoR. Hypergeometric tests were used in a later analysis to score TCR-TCR, TCR-HLA and TCR-CMV co-occurrence, with a repertoire-size bias correction applied to the TCR pairs. To estimate false discovery rates, a later analysis permuted the HLA or CMV assignments 20 times. A later analysis grouped co-occurring TCRs with DBSCAN, adding TCRdist sequence similarity when clustering within HLA-allele-positive subsets. Repertoires with fewer than 30,000 or more than 120,000 public chains were left out of co-occurrence clustering, as were four to six repertoires with anomalous nucleotide sharing. As stored in TCRdb, this immuneACCESS dataset retains in-frame rearrangements with V and J assigned. A fraction of the clones does not appear; measured against another copy, unresolved V genes explain less than half of the discrepancy, and the remainder lacks a known reason. The DNA gave D and trimming, while V, J and clone size come from that table. Here the sample has roughly 200,000 clones; 80% to 85% occur a single time. Roughly 2.5% of the sample is taken by the ten largest.

The chain couples TRBV27 to TRBJ2-7, and the D gene may be TRBD2, 6 bases matching. The sequenced material came from PBMCs. The TCR comes from a woman aged 40 to 50 in good health and CMV-seronegative. The CDR3 region has the sequence CASSPTVEGWEQYF. The DNA sequence follows: TGTGCCAGCAGCCCGACAGTGGAGGGTTGGGAGCAGTACTTC.